This entry lists 15 T cell receptor beta chains sequenced from one sample in a study of identical twins. TCRdb used MiXCR to reprocess the 5' RACE reads, holding one entry per CDR3 protein. The table includes 700,000 or so distinct CDR3 sequences, approximately 9% detected once. These data were likewise used in another study, on yellow fever vaccine responses in identical twins.

Sequenced material: PBMCs. The receptors here all came from a woman aged 18-29 years in good health.

The rearrangement links TRBV6-6 to TRBJ2-1; D might be TRBD2 (5 bases). The CDR3 loop spans 12 amino acids. V lost 2 bases and J lost 9, with 8 bases in between. Germline V gene lookup returns CDR1 MNHNY and CDR2 SVGAGI (reference sequence). The DNA for the CDR3 is TGTGCCAGCAGTTACGAGGGAAGTGAGCAGTTCTTC. This codes for CASSYEGSEQFF.

This chain uses TRBV4-2 with TRBJ2-7, with 8 nucleotides matching TRBD1. After removal of 0 bases from V and 6 bases from J, the junction contained 7 bases not matched to a gene. The CDR3 runs 15 residues. Germline values: CDR1 LGHNA, CDR2 YNFKEQ. DNA of the CDR3: TGTGCCAGCAGCCAAGATCTGGACAGGGTACGCGAGCAGTACTTC. Amino acids: CASSQDLDRVREQYF.

This clonotype has more than one count but fewer than ten. The J gene is TRBJ2-3, the V gene TRBV11-2, with D hard to call. V was pared by 3 bases and J by 5 bases, with 24 bases between. CDR3 size: 18 residues. Per the germline V gene, CDR1 is SGHAT and CDR2 is FQNNGV. CDR3 coding DNA: TGTGCCAGCAGCTTCACGTCGGTTGTCAACCTAGAGAAAGATACGCAGTATTTT. Translated: CASSFTSVVNLEKDTQYF.

This clonotype was seen a few times. The V gene is TRBV15, the J gene TRBJ2-3, with 9 nucleotides matching TRBD1. There are 14 residues in the CDR3. V lost 5 bases to trimming and J lost 5 bases; unmatched junction nucleotides: 5. CDR1 is LNHNV, CDR2 YYDKDF, per germline (reference sequence). CDR3 in DNA: TGTGCCACCAGCGAGGGACAGGGAGGAGATACGCAGTATTTT. Translated: CATSEGQGGDTQYF.

This clonotype was recorded at least ten times. The genes are TRBV2 and TRBJ1-6; D call uncertain. V was cut by 0 bases and J by 14 bases, with 11 bases left in between. The CDR3 has 13 amino acids. The germline gives CDR1 SNHLY, CDR2 FYNNEI. The chain's CDR3 is CASSEALRPTLHF. For the CDR3, the DNA is TGTGCCAGCAGTGAAGCGCTTCGACCAACCCTCCACTTT.

This clonotype was seen more than once but under ten times. The chain couples TRBV19 to TRBJ1-5; no clear D gene. V dropped 3 bases and J dropped 0 bases, with 9 bases sitting between them. From germline, CDR1 is LNHDA and CDR2 SQIVND (reference sequence). The CDR3 extends over 15 amino acids. Here the CDR3 reads CASSIYDYSNQPQHF. CDR3 nucleotide sequence: TGTGCCAGTAGTATCTACGACTATAGCAATCAGCCCCAGCATTTT.

The rearrangement joins TRBV27 to TRBJ2-7; D remains ambiguous. Trimming left V 4 bases short and J 7 bases short, with 14 bases between. The CDR3 consists of 13 residues. In germline, CDR1 is MNHEY, CDR2 SMNVEV (reference sequence). The CDR3 here is CASSYGPSFEQYF. The DNA of the CDR3 is TGTGCCAGCAGTTACGGACCGAGCTTTGAGCAGTACTTC.

This rearrangement joins TRBV20-1 to TRBJ1-4; no clear D. Germline CDR1 and CDR2: DFQATT and SNEGSKA (reference sequence). The CDR3 has 14 amino acids. V was cut by 2 bases and J by 8 bases, with 15 bases left in between. The CDR3 loop reads CSARWDEGGEKLFF. The CDR3 DNA follows: TGCAGTGCTAGATGGGATGAGGGCGGAGAAAAACTGTTTTTT.

This clonotype was seen a few times. The chain is built from TRBV12-3 or TRBV12-4 and TRBJ1-1; 8 bases match TRBD1. Trimming at V came to 6 bases and at J to 0 bases, leaving 9 bases not matched to a gene. The CDR3 totals 16 residues. CDR3: CASSPSDRAMNTEAFF. Here the CDR3 DNA reads TGTGCCAGCAGCCCCTCGGACAGGGCCATGAACACTGAAGCTTTCTTT.

Ten or more counts support this clonotype. The chain recombines TRBV14 with TRBJ2-3; D unresolved. Trimming removed 6 bases from V and 6 bases from J, with 7 bases in between. Germline values: CDR1 SGHDN, CDR2 FVKESK. This CDR3 contains 11 residues. The CDR3 DNA reads as TGTGCCAGCAGGTCCCGGGATACGCAGTATTTT. Translating it yields CASRSRDTQYF.

This clonotype showed up just a few times. The chain employs TRBV11-2 and TRBJ2-2; D not certain. Trimming pared 2 bases from V and 3 bases from J, leaving 7 bases between. Germline values: CDR1 SGHAT, CDR2 FQNNGV. The CDR3 runs 14 residues. The CDR3, as DNA: TGTGCCAGCAGCTTATTTCCGGACACCGGGGAGCTGTTTTTT. Protein product: CASSLFPDTGELFF.

In its sample, this clonotype was seen many times. V gene TRBV28 combines with J gene TRBJ2-7; 8 bases fit TRBD2. CDR3 size: 18 residues. V shed 4 bases, J shed 4 bases, and the junction held 18 bases outside the gene matches. Looked up from germline, CDR1 is MDHEN and CDR2 is SYDVKM. The CDR3 region has the DNA TGTGCCAGCAGTTCCAGGGGTACCGGGGGGGCCGGTGGATACGAGCAGTACTTC. It specifies CASSSRGTGGAGGYEQYF.

In this sample, this clonotype turned up many times. The chain recombines TRBV7-2 with TRBJ2-7; D is unclear. Trimming pared 3 bases from V and 5 bases from J, leaving 11 bases between. CDR1 SGHTA and CDR2 FQGNSA come from the germline V gene. This CDR3 comprises 13 residues. CDR3 in amino acids: CASSFSGVNEQYF. The CDR3 DNA is TGTGCCAGCAGCTTTAGTGGGGTAAACGAGCAGTACTTC.

This clonotype was counted many times. This rearrangement joins TRBV7-8 to TRBJ2-7; 10 bases are shared with TRBD2. Germline CDR1 and CDR2: SGHVS and FQNEAQ. The CDR3 has 16 residues. The trim removed 3 bases at V and 2 bases at J, leaving 7 bases unmatched. This CDR3 is CASSFLSGRSTYEQYF. CDR3 sequence (DNA): TGTGCCAGCAGCTTCCTTAGCGGGAGGAGCACCTACGAGCAGTACTTC.

V is TRBV6-2 or TRBV6-3 and J is TRBJ2-3; D uncertain. This CDR3 is built from 17 residues. Per germline, CDR1 MNHEY and CDR2 SVGEGT. Trimming cost V 6 bases and J 7 bases, with 26 bases left between them. In DNA form, the CDR3 reads TGTGCCAGCAGCACTACGCTGATGTTAACGGCCAAGCATACGCAGTATTTT. Its protein is CASSTTLMLTAKHTQYF.